Here is one TCR beta chain with its context. Its antigen is currently unknown. With 60 Vbeta and 13 Jbeta primers, the PCR was carried out. Repertoires were generated with immunoSEQ multiplex PCR, while TCRdb's copy carries only in-frame clones and drops some. The profile shows 120,000 or so clones, about 80% of them singletons. The entry originates in a study of cytomegalovirus exposure and HLA in healthy donors. Study-wide results and limits: An analysis done earlier found most TCR beta V segments productive about 90% or about 30% of the time. A later analysis showed that HLA-associated TCR beta chains had undergone more clonal expansion than equally common others. Follow-up analysis later connected one missense variant in DCLRE1C with trimming of TCR beta V- and J-genes. HLA allele associations emerged for some 16,000 TCR beta sequences in a later analysis, at 0.05 false discovery rate.

The CDR3 length is 15 residues. The V gene end was trimmed by 3 bases and the J gene end by 4 bases; junction bases not matched to a gene: 5. The germline gives CDR1 WNHNN, CDR2 SYGVQD (reference sequence). The chain recombines TRBV10-1 with TRBJ2-1; 8 bases map to TRBD2. This TCR derives from a man aged 25 to 40 in good health and CMV-seropositive. The sample was PBMCs. The CDR3 loop reads CASSDGASGYNEQFF. The CDR3 DNA is TGCGCCAGCAGTGATGGGGCTAGCGGGTACAATGAGCAGTTCTTC.